This T cell receptor beta chain is from a study of molecular identifiers for immune sequencing clone quantification. Overall study context: In replicates, RNA taken from approximately 22,000 or 94,000 naive CD8 cells was divided five ways, and four portions underwent sequencing.

With listed TCR primers and previously described methods, bulk TCR libraries were prepared. One entry per CDR3 protein, called by TCRdb with MiXCR from the PCR reads. This table holds approximately 100,000 distinct CDR3 sequences, 36% found once. Study results and limitations: Among under 1.1 million naive cells, spiked Jurkat TCR RNA from a single cell was reportedly detectable.

The CDR3 extends over 16 amino acids. V trimming: 4 bases; J trimming: 4 bases; junction bases outside the gene matches: 6. Germline CDR1 and CDR2: SGDLS and YYNGEE. This clonotype was seen repeatedly, ten times or more. What it recognizes is unknown. The TCR was taken from a human donor in good health. Some libraries in this study had Jurkat cell RNA spiked in. The specimen was naive CD8+ T cells from blood, with Jurkat cell RNA spiked in. The subset here: FACS-sorted CD8+CD4-CCR7+CD45RA+ naive T cells. The gene calls are TRBV9 and TRBJ2-3; 13 bases map to TRBD2. Written as DNA, the CDR3 is TGTGCCAGCAGCCCCGGACTAGCGGGAGAGCCAGATACGCAGTATTTT. Residues: CASSPGLAGEPDTQYF.